This TCR beta chain was retrieved from a study of shared clonotypes between healthy human individuals. Study observations and caveats: At large depth, rarefaction still showed sorted-subset sequencing to be incomplete.

At a deep level, the assay was run. DNA at 200 ng, around 30,000 T cell genomes, went into sorted-subset replicate PCRs. TCRdb keeps only in-frame clones here, not all; method: immunoSEQ multiplex PCR. The sample has approximately 2,300,000 clones, 80% to 95% seen once. The germline V gene has CDR1 SGHAT and CDR2 FQNNGV. Trimming took 5 bases from V and 4 from J, leaving 12 bases between them. The CDR3 sequence is 14 residues long. In the case of this clone: The antigen is undetermined.

J is TRBJ2-1 and V is TRBV11-2, with TRBD1 as a possible D gene (5 bases). Source material: naive CD4+ T cells from PBMCs. Subset: CD45RA+ positively selected. This clonotype was obtained from a young man in good health. Some clones in this sample may be carry-over from other donors' samples. CDR3 loop: CASSPTAGYNEQFF. CDR3 in DNA: TGTGCCAGCAGCCCAACGGCAGGGTACAATGAGCAGTTCTTC.